The rows below give T cell receptor beta chains drawn from one sample of a study of shared clonotypes between healthy human individuals. The method was immunoSEQ multiplex PCR; TCRdb's version includes in-frame clones alone and lacks a portion of them. The sample carries roughly 2.1 million clones, about 93% recorded once. The sequenced sample was naive CD8+ T cells from PBMCs. The source of these receptors is a man between 18 and 29 years old in good health. Some clones in this sample may be carry-over from other donors' samples. Both conserved end residues are part of each CDR3. D genes are given only for firm matches. The size field is filled for only some rows; it gives once, few, many or a size class.

cdr3_length | j_call | v_call | d_call | clone_size | cdr3_aa | cdr3_nt
17 | TRBJ2-2 | TRBV5-1 | NA | NA | CASSKSSGLINTGELFF | TGCGCCAGCAGCAAAAGTAGCGGCCTCATTAACACCGGGGAGCTGTTTTTT
14 | TRBJ2-7 | TRBV27 | TRBD1 | NA | CASSLDRGAYEQYF | TGTGCCAGCAGTTTGGACAGGGGGGCCTACGAGCAGTACTTC
16 | TRBJ2-1 | TRBV28 | NA | NA | CASSPQGGRDGNEQFF | TGTGCCAGCAGCCCCCAGGGGGGGAGAGACGGAAATGAGCAGTTCTTC
14 | TRBJ2-1 | TRBV7-9 | NA | once | CASGMVGRLNEQFF | TGTGCCAGCGGGATGGTGGGACGGCTCAATGAGCAGTTCTTC
18 | TRBJ1-3 | TRBV7-6 | NA | once | CASSLDPKTALSGNTIYF | TGTGCCAGCAGCTTAGATCCCAAGACAGCCCTCTCTGGAAACACCATATATTTT
14 | TRBJ1-4 | TRBV27 | NA | NA | CASSPGPGNEKLFF | TGTGCCAGCTCCCCGGGACCGGGGAATGAAAAACTGTTTTTT
13 | TRBJ2-5 | TRBV6-6 | NA | NA | CASSYAEPETQYF | TGTGCCAGCAGTTACGCTGAACCAGAGACCCAGTACTTC
15 | TRBJ2-7 | TRBV7-3 | NA | NA | CASSLRGRLRDEQYF | TGTGCCAGCAGCTTACGGGGGCGCCTCCGGGACGAGCAGTACTTC
13 | TRBJ2-7 | TRBV19 | TRBD2 | once | CASSMGSGSEQYF | TGTGCCAGTAGTATGGGGAGCGGGAGTGAGCAGTACTTC
15 | TRBJ2-7 | TRBV7-9 | TRBD2 | once | CASSGGAGTFYEQYF | TGTGCCAGCTCCGGGGGAGCGGGAACCTTCTACGAGCAGTACTTC
16 | TRBJ2-3 | TRBV7-8 | TRBD2 | NA | CASSPGLAGYTDTQYF | TGTGCCAGCAGCCCAGGACTAGCGGGGTACACAGATACGCAGTATTTT
16 | TRBJ2-1 | TRBV7-3 | TRBD2 | NA | CASSPGSGRGWNEQFF | TGTGCCAGCAGCCCAGGTAGCGGGAGGGGTTGGAATGAGCAGTTCTTC
12 | TRBJ2-1 | TRBV9 | NA | NA | CASSATRNEQFF | TGTGCCAGCAGCGCTACAAGAAATGAGCAGTTCTTC
16 | TRBJ2-5 | TRBV27 | TRBD2 | NA | CASSLRMASGPATQYF | TGTGCCAGCAGTTTAAGGATGGCTAGCGGACCGGCGACCCAGTACTTC
15 | TRBJ2-3 | TRBV5-8 | NA | NA | CASRSQGVSTDTQYF | TGTGCCAGCAGATCCCAGGGAGTCAGCACAGATACGCAGTATTTT
15 | TRBJ2-3 | TRBV19 | NA | NA | CASSMAPGFSDTQYF | TGTGCCAGTAGTATGGCCCCCGGGTTTTCAGATACGCAGTATTTT
14 | TRBJ2-4 | TRBV9 | NA | NA | CASSEGEVWNIQYF | TGTGCCAGCAGCGAGGGGGAAGTTTGGAACATTCAGTACTTC
16 | TRBJ1-1 | TRBV7-8 | NA | NA | CASSLEDGKGRTEAFF | TGTGCCAGCAGCTTAGAGGATGGGAAGGGGAGGACTGAAGCTTTCTTT
15 | TRBJ2-4 | TRBV6-5 | TRBD1 | once | CASSYNRGGVDIQYF | TGTGCCAGCAGTTACAACAGGGGTGGTGTGGACATTCAGTACTTC
13 | TRBJ2-7 | TRBV7-7 | TRBD1 | NA | CASSRRTGGEQYF | TGTGCCAGCAGCCGAAGGACAGGGGGCGAGCAGTACTTC
14 | TRBJ2-7 | TRBV30 | NA | NA | CAWSSPGQGPTQYF | TGTGCCTGGAGTTCACCGGGACAAGGGCCTACGCAGTACTTC
15 | TRBJ2-7 | TRBV5-6 | TRBD1 | NA | CASRTRDRPIGEQYF | TGTGCCAGCAGGACCCGGGACAGGCCCATTGGCGAGCAGTACTTC
13 | TRBJ1-2 | TRBV30 | NA | NA | CAWSLGASYGYTF | TGTGCCTGGAGTCTCGGGGCGTCCTATGGCTACACCTTC
15 | TRBJ2-1 | TRBV7-9 | NA | NA | CASSLGPPLGNEQFF | TGTGCCAGCAGCTTGGGACCTCCTTTGGGCAATGAGCAGTTCTTC
13 | TRBJ2-7 | TRBV28 | TRBD1 | NA | CASSMTGADEQYF | TGTGCCAGCAGTATGACAGGGGCGGACGAGCAGTACTTC
15 | TRBJ2-1 | TRBV7-9 | NA | NA | CASSFADSSYNEQFF | TGTGCCAGCAGCTTTGCAGATAGCTCCTACAATGAGCAGTTCTTC
12 | TRBJ2-7 | TRBV6-5 | NA | NA | CASSPDPYEQYF | TGTGCCAGCAGTCCCGACCCCTACGAGCAGTACTTC
16 | TRBJ2-5 | TRBV7-3 | TRBD2 | NA | CASSPGTSGGQETQYF | TGTGCCAGCAGCCCGGGGACTAGCGGGGGCCAAGAGACCCAGTACTTC
13 | TRBJ2-3 | TRBV19 | NA | once | CASSFVPADTQYF | TGTGCCAGTAGTTTCGTCCCTGCAGATACGCAGTATTTT
13 | TRBJ2-7 | TRBV19 | NA | once | CASSIGLGYEQYF | TGTGCCAGTAGTATAGGGCTGGGCTACGAGCAGTACTTC
15 | TRBJ1-2 | TRBV4-1 | TRBD1 | NA | CASSPRDRGNYGYTF | TGCGCCAGCAGCCCTAGGGACAGGGGAAACTATGGCTACACCTTC
16 | TRBJ2-2 | TRBV11-3 | TRBD1 | NA | CASSSPSGTGAGELFF | TGTGCCAGCAGCTCTCCTTCCGGGACAGGGGCCGGGGAGCTGTTTTTT
14 | TRBJ2-2 | TRBV28 | NA | NA | CASSLEGWTGELFF | TGTGCCAGCAGTTTGGAAGGGTGGACCGGGGAGCTGTTTTTT
14 | TRBJ1-2 | TRBV11-2 | TRBD1 | NA | CASSRQGANYGYTF | TGTGCCAGCAGTAGACAGGGTGCTAACTATGGCTACACCTTC
15 | TRBJ2-1 | TRBV7-9 | TRBD2 | NA | CASSTLAGGWNEQFF | TGTGCCAGCAGCACGCTAGCGGGAGGGTGGAATGAGCAGTTCTTC
14 | TRBJ1-1 | TRBV5-4 | NA | NA | CASSLAYGNTEAFF | TGTGCCAGCAGCTTGGCCTACGGGAACACTGAAGCTTTCTTT
16 | TRBJ1-2 | TRBV14 | TRBD1 | NA | CASSSRDRGVYYGYTF | TGTGCCAGCAGCTCCCGGGACAGGGGGGTCTACTATGGCTACACCTTC
12 | TRBJ2-7 | TRBV10-3 | NA | NA | CAISDHSYEQYF | TGTGCCATCAGTGATCATTCCTACGAGCAGTACTTC
15 | TRBJ2-2 | TRBV10-1 | NA | NA | CASSEQRSGTGELFF | TGCGCCAGCAGTGAGCAGCGGAGCGGGACCGGGGAGCTGTTTTTT
13 | TRBJ2-7 | TRBV11-2 | NA | NA | CASSLVTGHEQYF | TGTGCCAGCAGCTTAGTCACAGGGCACGAGCAGTACTTC
14 | TRBJ2-7 | TRBV27 | TRBD1 | NA | CASSLGTGPYEQYF | TGTGCCAGCAGTCTAGGGACAGGCCCATACGAGCAGTACTTC
15 | TRBJ2-1 | TRBV9 | NA | NA | CASSAQLASHNEQFF | TGTGCCAGCAGCGCTCAACTAGCTTCCCACAATGAGCAGTTCTTC
16 | TRBJ2-2 | TRBV19 | NA | NA | CASSIAGRTNTGELFF | TGTGCCAGTAGTATAGCAGGCAGAACGAACACCGGGGAGCTGTTTTTT
13 | TRBJ2-2 | TRBV30 | NA | NA | CAWRWGRTGELFF | TGTGCCTGGAGGTGGGGGCGAACCGGGGAGCTGTTTTTT
13 | TRBJ1-1 | TRBV28 | NA | NA | CASSPGVRAEAFF | TGTGCCAGCAGTCCCGGGGTAAGGGCTGAAGCTTTCTTT
14 | TRBJ2-1 | TRBV6-5 | NA | NA | CASSYSWESGEQFF | TGTGCCAGCAGTTACAGTTGGGAATCCGGTGAGCAGTTCTTC
16 | TRBJ1-1 | TRBV18 | NA | once | CASSPPAGKSLSEAFF | TGTGCCAGCTCACCACCCGCAGGGAAGAGTCTTTCTGAAGCTTTCTTT